Below, 29 T cell receptor beta chains from the same sample are listed, as sequenced in a study of blood T cell repertoires in COVID-19. Repertoires were generated with immunoSEQ multiplex PCR, while TCRdb's copy carries only in-frame clones and drops some. The sample has about 80,000 clones; almost 85% are singletons. Sequencing used peripheral blood. Receptors were obtained from a man aged 60 to 75 with acute or convalescent COVID-19.

V is TRBV27 and J is TRBJ1-1; no clear D. The V gene's germline CDR1 is MNHEY and CDR2 SMNVEV (reference sequence). Trimming removed 3 bases from V and 1 base from J, with 9 bases in between. This CDR3 is 14 amino acids long. This chain's CDR3 is CASSFQDGNTEAFF. CDR3 DNA sequence: TGTGCCAGCAGTTTCCAGGATGGGAACACTGAAGCTTTCTTT.

This chain links TRBV5-1 with TRBJ2-1, with 11 bases matching TRBD1. Germline CDR1 and CDR2: SGHRS and YFSETQ. The length of the CDR3 is 15 residues. V gave up 0 bases and J gave up 7 bases; unmatched junction bases: 3. The CDR3 spells CASSLGTGGKNEQFF. CDR3 bases: TGCGCCAGCAGCTTGGGGACAGGGGGCAAAAATGAGCAGTTCTTC.

The genes are TRBV19 and TRBJ2-1; 8 bases are a match to TRBD1. The CDR3 length is 15 residues. Looked up from germline, CDR1 is LNHDA and CDR2 is SQIVND (reference sequence). With 5 bases clipped from V and 7 bases from J, the junction kept 10 bases outside the gene matches. CDR3 protein: CASSLRQGAHNEQFF. The CDR3 bases are TGTGCCAGTAGTTTAAGGCAGGGGGCGCATAATGAGCAGTTCTTC.

For the CDR3, the DNA is TGTGCCAGCAGCCCTGGGCACCTGATGAGTGAAGCTTTCTTT. Translated, it gives CASSPGHLMSEAFF. The chain is built from TRBV11-3 and TRBJ1-1, with no clear D. V lost 5 bases to trimming and J lost 7 bases, with 17 bases between them. The germline V gene has CDR1 SGHNT and CDR2 YENEEA. The CDR3 has 14 amino acids.

The sample holds a few counts of this clone. The CDR3: CASSDRDRDLLLAGGPPTYEQFF. The CDR3 nucleotides read TGTGCCAGCAGTGACCGGGACAGGGATTTATTACTAGCGGGAGGTCCACCCACCTATGAGCAGTTCTTC. The chain carries TRBV28 and TRBJ2-1, with 12 positions matching TRBD2. Trimming took 5 bases from V and 8 from J; bases not matched to a gene: 31. Per the germline V gene, CDR1 is MDHEN and CDR2 is SYDVKM. The CDR3 runs 23 residues.

The chain uses TRBV28 and TRBJ1-2, with D unresolved. This CDR3 comprises 14 residues. Germline-derived CDR1 and CDR2 are MDHEN and SYDVKM. The V end lost 1 base, the J end lost 0 bases, and 6 bases lay between the germline ends. CDR3: CASSLYQSNYGYTF. As DNA, the CDR3 is TGTGCCAGCAGTTTATACCAGTCTAACTATGGCTACACCTTC.

The chain uses TRBV5-1 and TRBJ2-2, with a possible D match to TRBD2 (5 bases). V was pared by 1 base and J by 5 bases, with 12 bases between. The V gene's germline CDR1 is SGHRS and CDR2 YFSETQ. The length of the CDR3 is 15 residues. CDR3 sequence: CASSLSQLVTGELFF. The CDR3 DNA follows: TGCGCCAGCAGCTTGTCCCAACTAGTTACCGGGGAGCTGTTTTTT.

The rearrangement joins TRBV7-2 to TRBJ2-2; the match to TRBD2 covers 12 bases. With V trimmed by 5 bases and J by 6 bases, 7 bases remained unmatched. The CDR3 has 16 residues. Germline V lookup: CDR1 SGHTA, CDR2 FQGNSA. This CDR3 is CASSVRLAGVSGELFF. The CDR3 region has the DNA TGTGCCAGCAGCGTTCGACTAGCGGGAGTCTCCGGGGAGCTGTTTTTT.

The chain has TRBV3-1 (or the pseudogene TRBV3-2) and TRBJ2-7; D uncertain. V was cut by 0 bases and J by 3 bases, with 9 bases left in between. There are 14 residues in the CDR3. Germline CDR1 reads LGHDT; CDR2 reads YNNKEL (reference sequence). This chain's CDR3 is CASSQDLTGYEQYF. Written as DNA, the CDR3 is TGTGCCAGCAGCCAAGATCTTACGGGCTACGAGCAGTACTTC.

This sequence joins TRBV10-2 and TRBJ2-7; 7 nucleotides match TRBD2. Germline CDR1 is WSHSY and CDR2 is SAAADI. The CDR3 contains 15 residues. V lost 7 bases, J lost 7 bases, and 16 bases stayed unmatched. Here the CDR3 DNA reads TGCGCCAGCACAACTAGTGGGGGAGGGCCTAAAGAGCAGTACTTC. Its translation: CASTTSGGGPKEQYF.

The rearrangement uses TRBV3-1 (or the pseudogene TRBV3-2) and TRBJ2-5; 7 bases match TRBD2. Losses at the gene ends were 4 bases for V and 7 bases for J; bases not matched to a gene: 9. CDR3 length equals 14 residues. The V gene's germline CDR1 is LGHDT and CDR2 YNNKEL (reference sequence). CDR3: CASSPTGLEGTQYF. CDR3 nucleotides: TGTGCCAGCAGCCCCACCGGACTAGAAGGGACCCAGTACTTC.

The chain carries TRBV28 and TRBJ2-7; a weak D match, TRBD1 (5 bases). The CDR3 loop spans 13 amino acids. The germline V gene encodes CDR1 MDHEN and CDR2 SYDVKM. V was cut by 2 bases and J by 9 bases, with 14 bases left in between. The CDR3, as DNA: TGTGCCAGCAGTTTAGGCAGGGATAGGTGGCAGTACTTC. It yields the protein CASSLGRDRWQYF.

The chain has TRBV5-5 and TRBJ2-7; 9 bases match TRBD1. Trimming took 4 bases from V and 2 from J; bases not matched to a gene: 4. CDR3 length: 14 residues. The germline V gene encodes CDR1 SGHKS and CDR2 YYEKEE (reference sequence). The CDR3 DNA sequence: TGTGCCAGCAGCCCGACAGGGGGTCCCTACGAGCAGTACTTC. Translated, it gives CASSPTGGPYEQYF.

The genes are TRBV24-1 and TRBJ2-2; D call uncertain. Trimming left V 5 bases short and J 1 base short, with 4 bases between. The CDR3 has 13 amino acids. CDR1 is KGHDR, CDR2 SFDVKD, per germline. CDR3 sequence (DNA): TGTGCCACCAGTGGGAGGAACACCGGGGAGCTGTTTTTT. Its protein is CATSGRNTGELFF.

The rearrangement joins TRBV6-1 to TRBJ1-2, with D possibly TRBD1 on 5 matching bases. Trimming pared 1 base from V and 7 bases from J, leaving 13 bases between. The germline V gene encodes CDR1 MNHNS and CDR2 SASEGT. The CDR3 contains 14 residues. The CDR3 sequence: CASSEVRGLSGYTF. CDR3 in DNA: TGTGCCAGCAGTGAAGTAAGGGGATTGAGTGGCTACACCTTC.

The V gene is TRBV27, the J gene TRBJ1-5, with D possibly matching TRBD1 (6 bases). CDR1 is MNHEY and CDR2 is SMNVEV in the germline V gene (reference sequence). V lost 6 bases and J lost 1, with 19 bases in between. The CDR3 consists of 17 residues. CDR3 DNA sequence: TGTGCCAGCAGCGGAACAGGGCCAAGGGGGAGCAATCAGCCCCAGCATTTT. This encodes CASSGTGPRGSNQPQHF.

The chain couples TRBV2 to TRBJ1-5; D unclear. This CDR3 spans 14 amino acids. The V and J ends lost 4 bases and 6 bases respectively, with 13 bases between them. The germline CDR1 and CDR2 sequences are SNHLY and FYNNEI. The CDR3 protein is CASSGGIVSQPQHF. CDR3 sequence (DNA): TGTGCCAGCAGTGGAGGGATAGTAAGTCAGCCCCAGCATTTT.

V and J are TRBV7-9 and TRBJ1-1; D ambiguous. CDR1 is SEHNR, CDR2 FQNEAQ, per germline (reference sequence). V was pared by 6 bases and J by 1 base, with 9 bases between. There are 13 residues in the CDR3. The CDR3 nucleotides are TGTGCCAGCAGGCAAACACCGAACACTGAAGCTTTCTTT. This codes for CASRQTPNTEAFF.

The V and J genes are TRBV27 and TRBJ1-1; D is possibly TRBD1 (6 bases). The CDR3 totals 14 residues. Germline CDR1 is MNHEY and CDR2 is SMNVEV (reference sequence). V was cut by 5 bases and J by 3 bases, with 13 bases left in between. The CDR3 here is CASSRRGEHTEAFF. The DNA for the CDR3 is TGTGCCAGCAGTCGCAGGGGAGAGCACACTGAAGCTTTCTTT.

This clone showed up just once. The V call is TRBV5-1, the J call TRBJ2-1, with 9 bases aligning to TRBD2. The germline V gene encodes CDR1 SGHRS and CDR2 YFSETQ. With 0 bases clipped from V and 7 bases from J, the junction kept 2 bases outside the gene matches. The CDR3 extends over 14 amino acids. In DNA form, the CDR3 reads TGCGCCAGCAGCTTGGCTAGCGGGGAGAATGAGCAGTTCTTC. It codes for CASSLASGENEQFF.

The rearrangement links TRBV5-1 to TRBJ2-2; 7 bases map to TRBD2. The V gene's germline CDR1 is SGHRS and CDR2 YFSETQ. The length of the CDR3 is 16 residues. The junction had 5 bases not matched to a gene; V was cut back by 0 bases and J by 3 bases. The DNA for the CDR3 is TGCGCCAGCAGCTTGGTCAGCGGGACTTACACCGGGGAGCTGTTTTTT. Translated: CASSLVSGTYTGELFF.

This clone was counted once. The V call is TRBV6-6, the J call TRBJ1-5, with D perhaps TRBD1 (6 bases). The germline CDR1 and CDR2 sequences are MNHNY and SVGAGI (reference sequence). V was pared by 6 bases and J by 6 bases, with 15 bases between. CDR3 size: 14 residues. CDR3 sequence reads: CASRSRDIGQPQHF. The CDR3 region has the DNA TGTGCCAGCAGGTCCCGGGACATTGGTCAGCCCCAGCATTTT.

This chain uses TRBV29-1 with TRBJ2-1; TRBD2 matches at 10 bases. The CDR3 runs to 14 residues. V shed 3 bases and J 7 bases; nucleotides not matched to a gene: 6. Per the germline V gene, CDR1 is SQVTM and CDR2 is ANQGSEA. The CDR3 region has the DNA TGCAGCGTTGACCGAGCGGGAGGGCCTAATGAGCAGTTCTTC. Translating gives CSVDRAGGPNEQFF.

The chain has TRBV7-2 and TRBJ2-7, with a weak D call TRBD1 (5 bases). Deletions cut 2 bases from V and 2 bases from J, with 10 bases between. CDR3 length: 14 amino acids. The germline V gene encodes CDR1 SGHTA and CDR2 FQGNSA. In nucleotides, the CDR3 is TGTGCCAGCAGCTTAACACAGGCGACCTACGAGCAGTACTTC. It codes for CASSLTQATYEQYF. Full variable domain (missing parts from reference TRBV7-2 and TRBJ2-7): GAGVSQSPSNKVTEKGKDVELRCDPISGHTALYWYRQSLGQGLEFLIYFQGNSAPDKSGLPSDRFSAERTGGSVSTLTIQRTQQEDSAVYLCASSLTQATYEQYFGPGTRLTVT.

A single count supports this clone. J is TRBJ1-5 and V is TRBV28; D not certain. This CDR3 is 14 amino acids long. Germline V gene lookup returns CDR1 MDHEN and CDR2 SYDVKM. Trimming cost V 1 base and J 7 bases, with 11 bases left between them. As DNA, the CDR3 is TGTGCCAGCAGTTTATACCAAGAGGAACAGCCCCAGCATTTT. It encodes CASSLYQEEQPQHF.

J is TRBJ2-7 and V is TRBV23-1; 8 nucleotides match TRBD1. TRBV23-1 is designated an ORF whose function remains uncertain. Trimming took 2 bases from V and 4 from J; bases not matched to a gene: 4. The length of the CDR3 is 14 residues. This CDR3 reads CASSQTGGPYEQYF. The CDR3 DNA follows: TGCGCCAGCAGTCAAACAGGGGGTCCTTACGAGCAGTACTTC.

This clone was seen only once. The chain joins TRBV7-3 to TRBJ2-1; 12 bases map to TRBD2. The CDR3 is made up of 16 amino acids. Trimming cost V 4 bases and J 5 bases; bases outside gene matches: 6. CDR1 SGHTA and CDR2 FQGTGA come from the germline V gene. This CDR3 reads CASSSLAGGDHNEQFF. The DNA of the CDR3 is TGTGCCAGCAGCTCCCTAGCGGGGGGGGACCACAATGAGCAGTTCTTC.

The V and J genes are TRBV21-1 and TRBJ2-3; the D segment call TRBD1 is taken from the table without a DNA check. TRBV21-1 is a known pseudogene. The CDR3 spans 14 residues. Here the CDR3 reads CASRGRNHTDTQYF. CDR3 sequence (DNA): TGTGCCAGCAGAGGCAGGAACCACACAGATACGCAGTATTTT.

The rearrangement uses TRBV6-2 or TRBV6-3 and TRBJ2-7; TRBD1 agrees at 7 bases. CDR3 size: 16 residues. The ends lost 6 bases at V and 0 bases at J; junction bases unmatched: 11. Germline-derived CDR1 and CDR2 are MNHEY and SVGEGT. This chain's CDR3 is CASSPDRDSHSYEQYF. For the CDR3, the DNA is TGTGCCAGCAGCCCAGACAGGGATTCTCACTCCTACGAGCAGTACTTC.